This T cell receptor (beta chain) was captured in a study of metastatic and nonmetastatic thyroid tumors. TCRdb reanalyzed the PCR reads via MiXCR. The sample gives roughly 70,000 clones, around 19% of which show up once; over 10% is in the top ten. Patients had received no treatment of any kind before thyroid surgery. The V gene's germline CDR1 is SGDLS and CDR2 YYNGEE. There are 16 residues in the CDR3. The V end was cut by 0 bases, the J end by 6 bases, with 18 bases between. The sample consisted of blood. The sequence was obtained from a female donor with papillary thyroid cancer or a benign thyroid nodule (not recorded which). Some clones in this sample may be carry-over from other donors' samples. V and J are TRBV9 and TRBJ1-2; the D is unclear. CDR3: CASSVATERESDGYTF. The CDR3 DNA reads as TGTGCCAGCAGCGTAGCTACCGAGAGGGAGTCGGATGGCTACACCTTC.